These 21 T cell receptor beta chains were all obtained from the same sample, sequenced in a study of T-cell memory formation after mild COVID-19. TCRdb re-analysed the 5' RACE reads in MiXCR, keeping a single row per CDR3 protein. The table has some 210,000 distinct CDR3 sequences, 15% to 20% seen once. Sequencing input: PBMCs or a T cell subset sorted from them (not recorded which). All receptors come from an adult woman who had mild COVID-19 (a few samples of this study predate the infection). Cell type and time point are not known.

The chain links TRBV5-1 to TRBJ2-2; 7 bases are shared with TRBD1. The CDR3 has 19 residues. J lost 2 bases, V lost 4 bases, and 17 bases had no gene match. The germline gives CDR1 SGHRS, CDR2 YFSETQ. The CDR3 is CASSTRFRQGTINTGELFF. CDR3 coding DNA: TGCGCCAGCAGCACTCGTTTTCGACAGGGAACTATTAACACCGGGGAGCTGTTTTTT.

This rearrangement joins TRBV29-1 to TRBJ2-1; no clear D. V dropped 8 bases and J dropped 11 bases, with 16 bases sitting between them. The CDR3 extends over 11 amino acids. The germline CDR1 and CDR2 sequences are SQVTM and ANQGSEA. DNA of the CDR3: TGCAGCATAGACAAGCTTGGGAAGCAGTTCTTC. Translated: CSIDKLGKQFF.

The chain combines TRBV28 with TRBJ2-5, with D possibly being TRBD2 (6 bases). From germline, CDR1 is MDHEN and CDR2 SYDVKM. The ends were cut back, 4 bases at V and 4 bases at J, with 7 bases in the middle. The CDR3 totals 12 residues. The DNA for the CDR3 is TGTGCCAGCAGTTGGGGGGTAGAGACCCAGTACTTC. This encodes CASSWGVETQYF.

CDR3 DNA sequence: TGTGCCAGCAGCCCCTGGGACAGGGAGACTGAAGCTTTCTTT. It specifies CASSPWDRETEAFF. V and J are TRBV3-1 and TRBJ1-1, with 9 bases fitting TRBD1. V lost 4 bases to trimming and J lost 5 bases; unmatched junction nucleotides: 5. This CDR3 is built from 14 residues. CDR1 and CDR2 (germline): LGHDT, YNNKEL (reference sequence).

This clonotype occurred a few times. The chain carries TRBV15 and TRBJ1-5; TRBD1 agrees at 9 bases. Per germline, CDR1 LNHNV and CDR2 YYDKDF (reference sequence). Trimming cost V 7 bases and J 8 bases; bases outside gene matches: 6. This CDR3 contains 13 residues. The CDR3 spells CATNRGRGEPQHF. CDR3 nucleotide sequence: TGTGCCACCAACAGGGGGCGCGGGGAGCCCCAGCATTTT.

CDR3 sequence (DNA): TGTGCCAGCAGTTTGGGGGGTCCTAGCACAGATACGCAGTATTTT. As protein: CASSLGGPSTDTQYF. The chain carries TRBV12-3 or TRBV12-4 and TRBJ2-3; the D gene is possibly TRBD2 (6 bases). Trimming took off 3 bases at V and 0 bases at J, with 10 bases between the two ends. This CDR3 is 15 amino acids long.

CDR3 residues: CASRKTSRGTEAFF. Written as DNA, the CDR3 is TGTGCCAGCAGGAAGACCTCGAGGGGCACTGAAGCTTTCTTT. The rearrangement uses TRBV3-1 and TRBJ1-1; a possible D gene is TRBD1 (5 bases). Germline CDR1 reads LGHDT; CDR2 reads YNNKEL (reference sequence). The CDR3 spans 14 residues. V lost 6 bases and J 4 bases, leaving 15 bases between the germline ends.

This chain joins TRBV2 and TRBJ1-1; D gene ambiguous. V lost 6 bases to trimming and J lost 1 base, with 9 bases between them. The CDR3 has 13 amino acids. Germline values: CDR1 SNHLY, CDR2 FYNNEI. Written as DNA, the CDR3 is TGTGCCAGCAGCCCTATTAAGAACACTGAAGCTTTCTTT. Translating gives CASSPIKNTEAFF.

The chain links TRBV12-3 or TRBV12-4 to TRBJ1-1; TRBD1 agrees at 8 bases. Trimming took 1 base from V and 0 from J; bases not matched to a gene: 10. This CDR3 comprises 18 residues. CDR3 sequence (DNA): TGTGCCAGCAGTTTAGGAGTGAGGGCAGGGGGCATGAACACTGAAGCTTTCTTT. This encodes CASSLGVRAGGMNTEAFF.

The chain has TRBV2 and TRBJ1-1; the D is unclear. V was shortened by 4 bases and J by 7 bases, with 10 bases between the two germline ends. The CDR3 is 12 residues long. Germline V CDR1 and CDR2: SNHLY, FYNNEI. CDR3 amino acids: CASSGVTGEAFF. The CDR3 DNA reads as TGTGCCAGCAGTGGGGTGACGGGTGAAGCTTTCTTT.

Written as DNA, the CDR3 is TGTGCCAGCAGTTTACAGGCCAGCTCCTACGAGCAGTACTTC. As protein: CASSLQASSYEQYF. V usage is TRBV12-3 or TRBV12-4 and J usage is TRBJ2-7; no definite D call. The CDR3 totals 14 residues. Trimming left V 2 bases short and J 0 bases short, with 8 bases between.

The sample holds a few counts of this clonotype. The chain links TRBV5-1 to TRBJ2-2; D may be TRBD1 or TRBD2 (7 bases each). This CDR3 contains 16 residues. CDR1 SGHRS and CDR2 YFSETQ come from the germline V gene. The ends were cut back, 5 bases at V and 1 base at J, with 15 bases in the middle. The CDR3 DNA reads TGCGCCAGCAGACAAAGCGGGACAGTGAACACCGGGGAGCTGTTTTTT. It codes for CASRQSGTVNTGELFF.

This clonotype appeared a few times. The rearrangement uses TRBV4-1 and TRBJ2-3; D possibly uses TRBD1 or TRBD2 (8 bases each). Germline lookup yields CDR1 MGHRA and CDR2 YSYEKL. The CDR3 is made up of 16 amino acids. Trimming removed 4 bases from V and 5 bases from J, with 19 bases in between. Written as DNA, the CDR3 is TGCGCCAGCAGCCCGGTAGCGGGACAGGCTATAGATACGCAGTATTTT. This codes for CASSPVAGQAIDTQYF.

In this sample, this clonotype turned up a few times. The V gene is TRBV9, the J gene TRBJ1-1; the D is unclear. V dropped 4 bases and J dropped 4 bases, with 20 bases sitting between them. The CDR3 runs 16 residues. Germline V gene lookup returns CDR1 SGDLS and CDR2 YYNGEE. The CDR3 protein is CASSFKREGGSTEAFF. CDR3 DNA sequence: TGTGCCAGCAGCTTTAAGCGGGAGGGAGGGAGCACTGAAGCTTTCTTT.

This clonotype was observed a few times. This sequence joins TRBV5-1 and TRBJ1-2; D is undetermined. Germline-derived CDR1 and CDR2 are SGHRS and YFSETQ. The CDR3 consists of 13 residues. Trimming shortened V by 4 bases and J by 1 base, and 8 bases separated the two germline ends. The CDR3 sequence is CASSLGVNYGYTF. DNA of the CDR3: TGCGCCAGCAGCCTCGGAGTTAACTATGGCTACACCTTC. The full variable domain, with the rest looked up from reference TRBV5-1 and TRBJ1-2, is KAGVTQTPRYLIKTRGQQVTLSCSPISGHRSVSWYQQTPGQGLQFLFEYFSETQRNKGNFPGRFSGRQFSNSRSEMNVSTLELGDSALYLCASSLGVNYGYTFGSGTRLTVV.

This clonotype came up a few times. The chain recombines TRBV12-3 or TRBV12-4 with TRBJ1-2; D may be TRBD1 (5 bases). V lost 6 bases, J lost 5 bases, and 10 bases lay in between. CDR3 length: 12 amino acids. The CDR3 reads CASSGADYGYTF. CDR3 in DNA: TGTGCCAGCAGCGGGGCCGATTATGGCTACACCTTC.

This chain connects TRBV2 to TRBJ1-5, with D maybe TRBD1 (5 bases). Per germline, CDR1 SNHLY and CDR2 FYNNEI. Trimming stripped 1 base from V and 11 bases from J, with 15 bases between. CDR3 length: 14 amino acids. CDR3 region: CASSEGQGGVTQHF. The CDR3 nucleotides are TGTGCCAGCAGTGAAGGCCAGGGAGGGGTGACCCAGCATTTT.

CDR3 residues: CASSPTGGTSYEQYF. The CDR3 DNA sequence: TGCGCCAGCAGCCCCACGGGCGGGACTTCCTACGAGCAGTACTTC. The rearrangement uses TRBV5-1 and TRBJ2-7, with D possibly TRBD2 on 6 matching bases. The V gene lost 4 bases and the J gene lost 1 base, with 15 bases spanning the gap. Germline V CDR1 and CDR2: SGHRS, YFSETQ. The CDR3 has 15 residues.

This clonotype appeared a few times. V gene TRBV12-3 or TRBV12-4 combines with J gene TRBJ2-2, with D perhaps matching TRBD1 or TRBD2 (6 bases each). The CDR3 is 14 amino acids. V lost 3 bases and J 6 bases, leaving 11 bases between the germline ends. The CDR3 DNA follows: TGTGCCAGCAGTTTCAAAGGGGGGCCCGGGGAGCTGTTTTTT. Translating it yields CASSFKGGPGELFF.

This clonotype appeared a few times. The CDR3 sequence is CASSTTSGVNTGELFF. DNA of the CDR3: TGTGCCAGCAGCACGACTAGCGGAGTTAACACCGGGGAGCTGTTTTTT. The rearrangement uses TRBV14 and TRBJ2-2; 9 nucleotides agree with TRBD2. The CDR3 runs to 16 residues. With 5 bases clipped from V and 2 bases from J, the junction kept 6 bases outside the gene matches. Germline CDR1 and CDR2: SGHDN and FVKESK.

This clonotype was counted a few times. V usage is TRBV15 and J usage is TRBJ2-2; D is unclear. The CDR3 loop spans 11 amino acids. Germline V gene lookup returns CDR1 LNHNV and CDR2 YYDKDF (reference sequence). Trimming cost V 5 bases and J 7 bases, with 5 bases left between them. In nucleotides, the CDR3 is TGTGCCACCAGCGAAGGCGGGGAGCTGTTTTTT. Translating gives CATSEGGELFF. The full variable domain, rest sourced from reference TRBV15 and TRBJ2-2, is DAMVIQNPRYQVTQFGKPVTLSCSQTLNHNVMYWYQQKSSQAPKLLFHYYDKDFNNEADTPDNFQSRRPNTSFCFLDIRSPGLGDTAMYLCATSEGGELFFGEGSRLTVL.